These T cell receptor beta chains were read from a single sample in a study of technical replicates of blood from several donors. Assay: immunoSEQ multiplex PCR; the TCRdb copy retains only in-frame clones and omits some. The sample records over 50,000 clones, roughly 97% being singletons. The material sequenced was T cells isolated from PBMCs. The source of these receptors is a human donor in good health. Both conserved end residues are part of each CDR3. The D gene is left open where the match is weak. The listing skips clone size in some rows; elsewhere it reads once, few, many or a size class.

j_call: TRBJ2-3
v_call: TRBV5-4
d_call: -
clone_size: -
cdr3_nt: TGTGCCAGCAGCCGTAGATCGACAGGGACTAGCACAGATACGCAGTATTTT
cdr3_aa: CASSRRSTGTSTDTQYF

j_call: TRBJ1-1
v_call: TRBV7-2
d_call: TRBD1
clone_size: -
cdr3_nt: TGTGCCAGCAGATACGACAGGGGCGTGAAGTACACTGAAGCTTTCTTT
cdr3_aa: CASRYDRGVKYTEAFF

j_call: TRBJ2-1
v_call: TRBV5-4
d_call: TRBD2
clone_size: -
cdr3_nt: TGTGCCAGCAGCTTACGGCTAGCGGGAGTTCCTGAGCAGTTCTTC
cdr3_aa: CASSLRLAGVPEQFF

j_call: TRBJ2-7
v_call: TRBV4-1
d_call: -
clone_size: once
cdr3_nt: TGCGCCAGCAGCCAAGTTACAGGACAAAAGGCCTACGAGCAGTACTTC
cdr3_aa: CASSQVTGQKAYEQYF

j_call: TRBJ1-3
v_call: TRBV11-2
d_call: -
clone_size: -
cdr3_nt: TGTGCCAGCAGCTCCGGGGTCTCCGGAAACACCATATATTTT
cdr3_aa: CASSSGVSGNTIYF

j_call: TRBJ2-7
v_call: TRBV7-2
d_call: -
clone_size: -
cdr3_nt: TGTGCCAGCAGCCTGCTGACGGGATCCTACGAGCAGTACTTC
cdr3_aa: CASSLLTGSYEQYF

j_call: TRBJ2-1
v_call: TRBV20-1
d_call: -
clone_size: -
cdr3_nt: TGCAGTGCTAGTGAGGCAAATGAGCAGTTCTTC
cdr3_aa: CSASEANEQFF

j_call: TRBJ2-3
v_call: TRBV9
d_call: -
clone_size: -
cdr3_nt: TGTGCCAGCAGCGCCCAGGTTTCCGATACGCAGTATTTT
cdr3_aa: CASSAQVSDTQYF

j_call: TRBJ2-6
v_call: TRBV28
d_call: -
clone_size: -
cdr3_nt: TGTGCCAGCAGGCGCGCCAGGACTGGGGCCAACGTCCTGACTTTC
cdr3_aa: CASRRARTGANVLTF

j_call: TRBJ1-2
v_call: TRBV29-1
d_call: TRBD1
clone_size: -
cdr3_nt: TGCAGCGTAAAGCGACAGGGGAACTATGGCTACACCTTC
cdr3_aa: CSVKRQGNYGYTF

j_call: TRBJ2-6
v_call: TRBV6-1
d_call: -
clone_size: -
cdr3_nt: TGTGCCAGCAGTGGAGGGTTGGGGGCACCCGGGGCCAACGTCCTGACTTTC
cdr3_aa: CASSGGLGAPGANVLTF

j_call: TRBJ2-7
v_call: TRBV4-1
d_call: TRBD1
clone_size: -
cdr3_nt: TGCGCCACAACAGGGGGGTCTGGGGAGCAGTACTTC
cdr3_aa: CATTGGSGEQYF

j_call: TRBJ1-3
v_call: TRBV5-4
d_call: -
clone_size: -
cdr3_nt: TGTGCCAGCAGCTTGGGACAGCCCTCTGGAAACACCATATATTTT
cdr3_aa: CASSLGQPSGNTIYF

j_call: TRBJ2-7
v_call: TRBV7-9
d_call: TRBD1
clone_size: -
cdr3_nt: TGTGCCAGCAGCGGGACCGGGACAGGGATAATCTCGGCCAACGAGCAGTACTTC
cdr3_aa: CASSGTGTGIISANEQYF

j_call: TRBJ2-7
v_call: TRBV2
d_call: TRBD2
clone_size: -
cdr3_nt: TGTGCCAGCAGTCCCGGGTCCCTAGCGGGCGAGCAGTACTTC
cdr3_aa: CASSPGSLAGEQYF

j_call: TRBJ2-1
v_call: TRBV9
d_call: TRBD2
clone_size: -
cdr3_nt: TGTGCCAGCAGCTCCGGACTAGCGGGAGAGGGTGAGCAGTTCTTC
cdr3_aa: CASSSGLAGEGEQFF

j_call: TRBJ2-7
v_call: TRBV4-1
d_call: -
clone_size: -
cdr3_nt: TGCGCCAGCAGCCAAGATTTTGCAGGGCCCCTTTACGAGCAGTACTTC
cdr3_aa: CASSQDFAGPLYEQYF

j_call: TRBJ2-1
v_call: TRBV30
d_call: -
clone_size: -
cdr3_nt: TGTGCCTGGAGTTCTCAGATCGTACGTCCAGAGCAGTTCTTC
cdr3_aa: CAWSSQIVRPEQFF

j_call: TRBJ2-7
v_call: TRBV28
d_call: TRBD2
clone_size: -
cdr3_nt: TGTGCCAGCAGTCTTAGCGGGAGGTCTGAGCAGTACTTC
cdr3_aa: CASSLSGRSEQYF

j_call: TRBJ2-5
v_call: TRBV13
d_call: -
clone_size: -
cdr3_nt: TGTGCCAGCAGCGCCGGGGTTAAAGAGACCCAGTACTTC
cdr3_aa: CASSAGVKETQYF

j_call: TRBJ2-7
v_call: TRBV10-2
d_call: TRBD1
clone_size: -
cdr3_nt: TGCGCCAGCAGTGCAGGGGGTCCCTACGAGCAGTACTTC
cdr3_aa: CASSAGGPYEQYF

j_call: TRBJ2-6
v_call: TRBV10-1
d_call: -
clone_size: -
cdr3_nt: TGCGCCAGCATCGCACAAAGTCGGGCCAACGTCCTGACTTTC
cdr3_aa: CASIAQSRANVLTF

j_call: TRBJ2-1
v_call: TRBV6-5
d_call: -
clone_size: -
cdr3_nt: TGTGCCAGCTCGCTTCGGGGAGGAGGCTACAATGAGCAGTTCTTC
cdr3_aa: CASSLRGGGYNEQFF

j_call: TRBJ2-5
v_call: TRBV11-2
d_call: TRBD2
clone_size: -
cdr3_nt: TGTGCCAGCAGCCTAAACAGCGGGAGTTTCGTGGAGACCCAGTACTTC
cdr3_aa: CASSLNSGSFVETQYF

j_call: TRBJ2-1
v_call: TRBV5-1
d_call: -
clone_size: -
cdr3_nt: TGCGCCAGCAGAGAGACAGGACCTTACAATGAGCAGTTCTTC
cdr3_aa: CASRETGPYNEQFF

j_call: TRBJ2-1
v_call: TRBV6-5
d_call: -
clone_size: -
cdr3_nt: TGTGCCAGCAGTTACTCGACGGCGGGTGAGCAGTTCTTC
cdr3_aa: CASSYSTAGEQFF

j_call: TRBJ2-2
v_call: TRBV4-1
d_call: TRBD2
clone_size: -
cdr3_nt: TGCGCCAGCAGCCCAGCGGGAGGTGGGACCGGGGAGCTGTTTTTT
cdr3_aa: CASSPAGGGTGELFF

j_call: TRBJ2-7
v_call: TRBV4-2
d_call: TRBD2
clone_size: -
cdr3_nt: TGTGCCAGCAGCCAAGATAGCGGGTCCGAGCAGTACTTC
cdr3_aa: CASSQDSGSEQYF

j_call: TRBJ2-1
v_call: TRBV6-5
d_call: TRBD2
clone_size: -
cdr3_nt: TGTGCCAGCAGTTATCGAACGGGGGGTCGGTATGAGCAGTTCTTC
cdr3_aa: CASSYRTGGRYEQFF

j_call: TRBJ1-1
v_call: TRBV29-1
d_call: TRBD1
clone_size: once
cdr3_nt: TGCAGCCTTCGGACAGGGTTGGGCGGTGAAGCTTTCTTT
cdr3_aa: CSLRTGLGGEAFF

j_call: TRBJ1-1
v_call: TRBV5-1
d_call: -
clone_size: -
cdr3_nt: TGCGCCAGCAGCTACGGGTACCAACGCCTGCAGAACACTGAAGCTTTCTTT
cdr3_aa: CASSYGYQRLQNTEAFF

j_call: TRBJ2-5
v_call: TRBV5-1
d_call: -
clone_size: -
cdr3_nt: TGCGCCAGCACACATTCGGGGCAAGAGACCCAGTACTTC
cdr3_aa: CASTHSGQETQYF

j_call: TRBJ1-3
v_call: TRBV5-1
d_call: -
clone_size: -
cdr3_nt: TGCGCCAGCCGGAACACAGGCTCTGGAAACACCATATATTTT
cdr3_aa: CASRNTGSGNTIYF

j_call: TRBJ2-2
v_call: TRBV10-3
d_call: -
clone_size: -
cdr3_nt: TGTGCCATCGCCCAGGTGGGCACCGGGGAGCTGTTTTTT
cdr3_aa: CAIAQVGTGELFF

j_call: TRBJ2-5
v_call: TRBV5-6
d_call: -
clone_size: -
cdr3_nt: TGTGCCAGCAGCTTGGGCCAGCGGACGAAGTACTTC
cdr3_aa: CASSLGQRTKYF

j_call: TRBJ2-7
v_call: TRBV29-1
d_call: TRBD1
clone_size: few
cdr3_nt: TGCAGCGTTCTTCCTCAGGGGGTCTACGAGCAGTACTTC
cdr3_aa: CSVLPQGVYEQYF

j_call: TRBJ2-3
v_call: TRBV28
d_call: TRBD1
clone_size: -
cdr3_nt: TGTGCCAGCGGGGACAGGCGACTCCGCACAGATACGCAGTATTTT
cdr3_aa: CASGDRRLRTDTQYF

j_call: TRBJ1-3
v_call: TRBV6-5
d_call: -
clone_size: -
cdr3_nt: TGTGCCAGCAGTTTGACTCCTGGAGACACCATATATTTT
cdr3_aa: CASSLTPGDTIYF

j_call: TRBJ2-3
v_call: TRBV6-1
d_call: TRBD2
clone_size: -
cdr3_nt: TGTGCCAGCAGTGAAACTGGACTAGCGAGATTGGATACGCAGTATTTT
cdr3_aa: CASSETGLARLDTQYF

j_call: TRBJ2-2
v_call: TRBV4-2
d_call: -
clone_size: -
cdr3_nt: TGTGCCAGCAGCCAGGGGCTCTTGTTAGGCGGGGAAAACACCGGGGAGCTGTTTTTT
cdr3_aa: CASSQGLLLGGENTGELFF

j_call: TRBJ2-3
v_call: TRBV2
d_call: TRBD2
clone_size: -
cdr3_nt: TGTGCCAGGGGACTAGCGGGAGAAACAGATACGCAGTATTTT
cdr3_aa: CARGLAGETDTQYF

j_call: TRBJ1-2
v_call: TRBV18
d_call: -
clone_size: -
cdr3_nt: TGTGCCAGCTCACCACTTCCGGGACAAACTAACTATGGCTACACCTTC
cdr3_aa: CASSPLPGQTNYGYTF

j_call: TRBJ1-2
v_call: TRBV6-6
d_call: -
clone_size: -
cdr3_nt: TGTGCCAGCAGCCCACTCCAACAGGGAGGCTACACCTTC
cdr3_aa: CASSPLQQGGYTF